This section outlines one T cell receptor (beta chain) sequence together with its context. The data stem from a study of OX40 agonist ivuxolimab in advanced cancers. TCRdb's table, derived via immunoSEQ multiplex PCR, lists solely in-frame clones and lacks some. The table lists about 52,000 clones, 94% of them singletons. The CDR3 extends over 14 amino acids. Trimming took 5 bases from V and 3 from J, leaving 14 bases between them. Germline CDR1 MNHEY, CDR2 SMNVEV (reference sequence). V is TRBV27 and J is TRBJ2-7; the D gene could be TRBD1 or TRBD2 (5 bases each). The sequenced sample was CD4+ or CD8+ T cells sorted from blood, obtained in a trial of the OX40 agonist ivuxolimab. The receptor was derived from an adult with an advanced solid tumor such as melanoma, head and neck, liver or kidney cancer. DNA for the CDR3: TGTGCCAGCAGTGACCTGGGACGGCACTACGAGCAGTACTTC. Its translation is CASSDLGRHYEQYF.